The clone carrying this T cell receptor beta chain has more than one count but fewer than ten. The entry originates in a study of identical twins. The CDR3 is 17 residues long. Germline V gene data show CDR1 as MDHEN and CDR2 as SYDVKM. J gave up 4 bases and V 5 bases, and 12 bases lay outside the gene matches. One entry per CDR3 protein, called by TCRdb with MiXCR from the 5' RACE reads. This sample has around 670,000 distinct CDR3 sequences, with around 6.1% found just once. The receptor's source is a young man in good health. This chain uses TRBV28 with TRBJ2-3, with TRBD1 matching over 10 bases. Sequencing input: naive T cells sorted from blood. CDR3 bases: TGTGCCAGCAGTCCCTCGCGGGCGGGACAGGGGCCAGATACGCAGTATTTT. Translation gives CASSPSRAGQGPDTQYF.